The clone carrying this T cell receptor (beta chain) appeared a single time. Its antigen is still unknown. Around 300 ng DNA, tens of thousands of T cell genomes, went into unsorted PBMC replicate PCRs. Assay used: immunoSEQ multiplex PCR; TCRdb lists only in-frame clones, some missing. This table holds some 470,000 clones, around 78% found once. This sample is part of a study of shared clonotypes between healthy human individuals. Looking at the study overall: Samples came from two female and a few male donors aged 18 to 49. Regarding the study as a whole: Read depth was anticipated to influence clonotype sharing among donors.

CDR1 is KGHSH, CDR2 LQKENI, per germline. CDR3 size: 15 residues. J was trimmed by 7 bases and V by 6 bases; bases with no gene match: 11. Specimen: PBMCs. This receptor was obtained from a woman aged 40 to 49 in good health. Some clones in this sample may be carry-over from other donors' samples. The chain joins TRBV18 to TRBJ1-4, with TRBD1 matching over 7 bases. The CDR3 region is CASSHSEGASEKLFF. DNA of the CDR3: TGTGCCAGCTCCCATTCTGAGGGGGCGAGTGAAAAACTGTTTTTT. The variable domain in full, completed from reference TRBV18 and TRBJ1-4, reads NAGVMQNPRHLVRRRGQEARLRCSPMKGHSHVYWYRQLPEEGLKFMVYLQKENIIDESGMPKERFSAEFPKEGPSILRIQQVVRGDSAAYFCASSHSEGASEKLFFGSGTQLSVL.